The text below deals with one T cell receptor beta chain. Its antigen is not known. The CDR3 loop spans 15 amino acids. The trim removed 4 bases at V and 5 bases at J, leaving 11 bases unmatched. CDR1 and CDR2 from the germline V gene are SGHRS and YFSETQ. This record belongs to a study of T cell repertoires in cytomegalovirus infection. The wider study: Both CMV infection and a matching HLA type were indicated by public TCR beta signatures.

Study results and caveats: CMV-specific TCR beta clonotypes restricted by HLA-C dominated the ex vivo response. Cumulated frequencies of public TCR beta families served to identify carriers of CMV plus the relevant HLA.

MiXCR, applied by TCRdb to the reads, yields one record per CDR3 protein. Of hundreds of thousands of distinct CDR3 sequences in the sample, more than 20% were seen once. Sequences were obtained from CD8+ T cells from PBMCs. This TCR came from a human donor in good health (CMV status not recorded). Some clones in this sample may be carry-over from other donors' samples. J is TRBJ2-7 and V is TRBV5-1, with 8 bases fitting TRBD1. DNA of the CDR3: TGCGCCAGCAGCACCGGACAGGGTGCCCTCCACGAGCAGTACTTC. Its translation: CASSTGQGALHEQYF.